These 9 T cell receptor beta chains came from one sample sequenced in a study of cytotoxic CD8 clonotypes in ibrutinib-treated CLL. Sequenced by immunoSEQ multiplex PCR; TCRdb stores in-frame clones only, minus some. Seen here are 150,000 to 200,000 clones, roughly 84% observed once, and the top ten hold 3%. The source was PBMCs, collected at disease progression, from a patient treated with ibrutinib. All receptors derive from a human donor with chronic lymphocytic leukemia.

This clone qualifies as large. The chain recombines TRBV9 with TRBJ2-1, with TRBD2 matching over 7 bases. Germline loops: CDR1 SGDLS, CDR2 YYNGEE. CDR3 length: 16 amino acids. The trim removed 3 bases at V and 11 bases at J, leaving 17 bases unmatched. CDR3 coding DNA: TGTGCCAGCAGCGCTTTGGGTCGGGACTATGGGAGGAAGCAGTTCTTC. Translated: CASSALGRDYGRKQFF. The complete variable domain, with remaining parts taken from reference TRBV9 and TRBJ2-1, reads DSGVTQTPKHLITATGQRVTLRCSPRSGDLSVYWYQQSLDQGLQFLIQYYNGEERAKGNILERFSAQQFPDLHSELNLSSLELGDSALYFCASSALGRDYGRKQFFGPGTRLTVL.

The genes are TRBV7-6 and TRBJ1-4; TRBD1 is a possible D gene (5 bases). Trimming stripped 5 bases from V and 0 bases from J, with 13 bases between. The CDR3 runs to 16 residues. The germline V gene has CDR1 SGHVS and CDR2 FNYEAQ. The CDR3: CASSQPRGSTNEKLFF. CDR3 DNA: TGTGCCAGCAGCCAACCCCGGGGGTCAACTAATGAAAAACTGTTTTTT.

Concerning this clone: This clone may be a read error of a much larger clone one base away. This chain uses TRBV4-3 with TRBJ1-5; D is uncertain. Germline V gene lookup returns CDR1 LGHNA and CDR2 YSLEER. This CDR3 has 14 amino acids. V lost 0 bases and J 0 bases, leaving 3 bases between the germline ends. The CDR3 coding sequence is TGCGCCAGCAGCCAAGACTATAGCAATCAGCCCCAGCATTTT. Amino acids: CASSQDYSNQPQHF.

This clone was observed a single time. CDR3 DNA sequence: TGTGCCAGCAGCGCGGTACAGGAAGATGAAAAACTGTTTTTT. Its protein product is CASSAVQEDEKLFF. J is TRBJ1-4 and V is TRBV5-4; possibly TRBD1 for D (5 bases). Per germline, CDR1 SGHNT and CDR2 YYREEE (reference sequence). This CDR3 has 14 amino acids. Deletions cut 4 bases from V and 6 bases from J, with 13 bases between.

The chain links TRBV2 to TRBJ1-2; D is ambiguous. The CDR3 has 16 amino acids. CDR1 SNHLY and CDR2 FYNNEI come from the germline V gene. V was trimmed by 2 bases and J by 2 bases, leaving 15 bases between them. CDR3 nucleotides: TGTGCCAGCAGTGAAACTGAGGACGGCCCCAACTATGGCTACACCTTC. Its protein is CASSETEDGPNYGYTF.

A few counts support this clone. The rearrangement joins TRBV7-9 to TRBJ1-1; D uncertain. Trimming stripped 2 bases from V and 3 bases from J, with 7 bases between. CDR3 length: 13 amino acids. Germline V gene sequence: CDR1 SEHNR, CDR2 FQNEAQ (reference sequence). CDR3 sequence (DNA): TGTGCCAGCAGCTTAAGATGGGACACTGAAGCTTTCTTT. Translation: CASSLRWDTEAFF.

The gene calls are TRBV5-8 and TRBJ2-2; D remains unclear. CDR3 size: 12 residues. Looked up from germline, CDR1 is SGHTS and CDR2 is YDEGEE. With 5 bases removed from V and 5 bases from J, the gap between germline ends came to 7 bases. Here the CDR3 DNA reads TGTGCCAGCAGTTACTATACCGGGGAGCTGTTTTTT. Its translation is CASSYYTGELFF.

The chain's CDR3 is CASSSPRAVTQYF. The CDR3 DNA follows: TGTGCCAGCAGTTCCCCCCGTGCGGTAACGCAGTATTTT. The rearrangement joins TRBV6-6 to TRBJ2-3; D is unclear. CDR1 MNHNY and CDR2 SVGAGI come from the germline V gene (reference sequence). This CDR3 is built from 13 residues. Between the trimmed V and J ends, which lost 4 bases and 9 bases, there was a span of 14 bases.

This chain connects TRBV19 to TRBJ1-2; 11 bases match TRBD1. The CDR3 is made up of 15 amino acids. The ends lost 5 bases at V and 4 bases at J; junction bases unmatched: 6. Germline V gives CDR1 LNHDA, CDR2 SQIVND (reference sequence). The CDR3 DNA reads as TGTGCCAGTAGTCCCCAAGGGACAGGGGGCTATGGCTACACCTTC. Its translation is CASSPQGTGGYGYTF.